This note documents a single T cell receptor (beta chain) sequence. This record belongs to a study of blood T cell repertoires in COVID-19. Study as a whole: Acute-phase and convalescent COVID-19 samples originated in the United States, Italy and Spain.

CDR1 is LGHNA and CDR2 is YSLEER in the germline V gene. The CDR3 is 15 residues long. V lost 1 base to trimming and J lost 5 bases, with 9 bases between them. Methods used by the authors: Quantification of nucleated cells was approximated via reference gene primer amplification. Only in-frame clones appear in the TCRdb table, and some are missing; sequencing was by immunoSEQ multiplex PCR. From that table come the V and J calls and clone size; the DNA was used to work out D and trimming. Of around 310,000 clones listed, approximately 90% are singletons. The chain is built from TRBV4-3 and TRBJ1-6; D possibly corresponds to TRBD1 (6 bases). This TCR came from a woman between 40 and 55 years old who had recovered from COVID-19. Sequenced input: PBMCs or T cells enriched from blood (not recorded which). In DNA form, the CDR3 reads TGCGCCAGCAGCCAAGCAAACAGGGATAATTCACCCCTCCACTTT. Protein sequence: CASSQANRDNSPLHF.